The next 22 T cell receptor beta chains were all read from a single sample in a study of T cells in Graves' hyperthyroidism and ophthalmopathy. Amplification yielded TCR beta CDR3 regions, with RNA transcripts as the source. When the TCR CDR3 underwent first-round RT-PCR, the HTBI primer set was used. TCRdb reprocessed the multiplex PCR reads via MiXCR and lists one record per CDR3 protein. The sample contains about 690,000 distinct CDR3 sequences, roughly 17% of which appear only once. The sample taken for sequencing was blood. The source of these receptors is a man aged 50 to 59 with Graves' hyperthyroidism.

V and J are TRBV10-3 and TRBJ2-7; tentative D call: TRBD2 (5 bases). The CDR3 length is 12 residues. Germline assignment: CDR1 ENHRY and CDR2 SYGVKD. Trimming took off 4 bases at V and 4 bases at J, with 8 bases between the two ends. The DNA for the CDR3 is TGTGCCATCAGTGGGGAGAATTACGAGCAGTACTTC. This sequence encodes CAISGENYEQYF.

This clonotype has at least ten counts. The chain employs TRBV12-3 or TRBV12-4 and TRBJ1-2; TRBD1 agrees at 7 bases. The CDR3 has 14 amino acids. V lost 1 base, J lost 4 bases, and 3 bases stayed unmatched. The CDR3 sequence is CASSLGGGGYGYTF. The CDR3 bases are TGTGCCAGCAGTTTAGGAGGGGGCGGCTATGGCTACACCTTC.

In this sample, this clonotype turned up many times. V gene TRBV28 combines with J gene TRBJ2-7, with D unresolved. The CDR3 is made up of 14 amino acids. Germline V lookup: CDR1 MDHEN, CDR2 SYDVKM. Trimming cost V 3 bases and J 1 base, with 10 bases left between them. The CDR3 reads CASSFPALSYEQYF. The CDR3 nucleotides read TGTGCCAGCAGTTTTCCAGCACTGTCCTACGAGCAGTACTTC.

V gene TRBV20-1 combines with J gene TRBJ1-6; D may be TRBD1 (6 bases). Trimming took 0 bases from V and 9 from J, leaving 15 bases between them. The length of the CDR3 is 15 residues. Germline CDR1 and CDR2: DFQATT and SNEGSKA (reference sequence). In DNA form, the CDR3 reads TGCAGTGCTAGAGATACAGGGAACCCTGTTTCACCCCTCCACTTT. Its translation: CSARDTGNPVSPLHF.

This clonotype has a count of ten or more. The gene calls are TRBV24-1 and TRBJ2-7; D remains ambiguous. The V and J ends lost 2 bases and 2 bases respectively, with 12 bases between them. This CDR3 contains 15 residues. Germline V gene sequence: CDR1 KGHDR, CDR2 SFDVKD. The CDR3: CATSDSSGPTYEQYF. Written as DNA, the CDR3 is TGTGCCACCAGTGATTCATCCGGGCCCACCTACGAGCAGTACTTC.

The genes are TRBV19 and TRBJ2-1; TRBD2 might be the D (5 bases). This CDR3 region has 15 residues. The germline V gene has CDR1 LNHDA and CDR2 SQIVND (reference sequence). Trimming removed 1 base from V and 6 bases from J, with 13 bases in between. The CDR3 sequence: CASSIGAGSFNEQFF. In DNA, the CDR3 is TGTGCCAGTAGTATAGGGGCGGGTAGTTTCAATGAGCAGTTCTTC.

The V and J genes are TRBV6-1 and TRBJ1-3; tentatively, D is TRBD1 (6 bases). CDR1 and CDR2 (germline): MNHNS, SASEGT. The V end lost 6 bases, the J end lost 3 bases, and 15 bases lay between the germline ends. The CDR3 loop spans 15 amino acids. CDR3 in amino acids: CASRLNRAHGNTIYF. CDR3 nucleotide sequence: TGTGCCAGCAGACTGAACAGGGCACATGGAAACACCATATATTTT.

This clonotype occurred a few times. This rearrangement joins TRBV29-1 to TRBJ2-7, with 7 bases that match TRBD2. The CDR3 sequence is 13 residues long. J gave up 6 bases and V 6 bases, and 11 bases lay outside the gene matches. From germline, CDR1 is SQVTM and CDR2 ANQGSEA. The CDR3 DNA sequence: TGCAGCGTCGCCGGGAGGAACCTTGGCGAGCAGTACTTC. Protein product: CSVAGRNLGEQYF.

In the case of this clonotype: A much larger clone differs by one base, so this may be a read error. This rearrangement joins TRBV2 to TRBJ1-1; 7 bases are a match to TRBD1. Germline V lookup: CDR1 SNHLY, CDR2 FYNNEI. The CDR3 loop spans 14 amino acids. The CDR3 loop reads CASSGTQGGTEVFF. CDR3 nucleotide sequence: TGTGCCAGCAGTGGTACCCAGGGGGGCACTGAAGTTTTCTTT.

This clonotype was observed at least ten times. This chain links TRBV2 with TRBJ2-7; D gene unclear. Germline CDR1 SNHLY, CDR2 FYNNEI. Deletions cut 6 bases from V and 3 bases from J, with 15 bases between. CDR3 size: 14 residues. The CDR3 region is CASSQRIILYEQYF. The CDR3 coding sequence is TGTGCCAGCAGCCAACGGATTATACTCTACGAGCAGTACTTC.

This clonotype turned up a few times. This may be a read error: a much more frequent sequence differs by one nucleotide. The chain is built from TRBV24-1 and TRBJ2-7; 8 positions agree with TRBD2. V shed 7 bases, J shed 3 bases, and the junction held 7 bases outside the gene matches. The germline V gene encodes CDR1 KGHDR and CDR2 SFDVKD. The length of the CDR3 is 14 residues. The CDR3 sequence is CATSPAGDFYEQYF. DNA for the CDR3: TGTGCCACCAGCCCAGCGGGAGACTTCTACGAGCAGTACTTC.

The genes are TRBV13 and TRBJ2-5; 7 bases match TRBD2. V trimming: 2 bases; J trimming: 5 bases; junction bases outside the gene matches: 8. From germline, CDR1 is PRHDT and CDR2 FYEKMQ (reference sequence). The CDR3 spans 15 residues. As DNA, the CDR3 is TGTGCCAGCAGCTTACTAGGCGGGAGTAAGGAGACCCAGTACTTC. Its protein product is CASSLLGGSKETQYF.

The J gene is TRBJ2-1, the V gene TRBV12-5; 10 bases line up with TRBD2. The CDR3 contains 17 residues. From germline, CDR1 is LGHNT and CDR2 FRNRAP. V was clipped by 2 bases and J by 2 bases; unmatched bases: 6. CDR3 nucleotide sequence: TGTGCTAGTGGTTTGTGGGCTAGCGGGAGCACCTACAATGAGCAGTTCTTC. Residues: CASGLWASGSTYNEQFF.

The chain uses TRBV5-6 and TRBJ2-1, with D perhaps matching TRBD2 (5 bases). The CDR3 has 17 amino acids. The germline CDR1 and CDR2 sequences are SGHDT and YYEEEE. Trimming cost V 1 base and J 1 base, with 15 bases left between them. The DNA for the CDR3 is TGTGCCAGCAGCTTGACTGCTAGGGCGGGTTCCTACAATGAGCAGTTCTTC. As protein: CASSLTARAGSYNEQFF.

This clonotype was counted a few times. The chain employs TRBV28 and TRBJ2-7; 13 bases map to TRBD2. Germline loops: CDR1 MDHEN, CDR2 SYDVKM. The CDR3 has 16 residues. Losses at the gene ends were 5 bases for V and 4 bases for J; bases not matched to a gene: 8. DNA of the CDR3: TGTGCCAGCAGTCGTACTAGCGGGAGGGCCATATACGAGCAGTACTTC. Translation gives CASSRTSGRAIYEQYF.

A remark on this clonotype: Being one base from a much bigger clone, this may be a read error. The final CDR3 position lacks the conserved phenylalanine or tryptophan, pointing to a likely read error. J is TRBJ2-7 and V is TRBV28; 7 bases map to TRBD2. CDR1 and CDR2 from the germline V gene are MDHEN and SYDVKM. V dropped 3 bases and J dropped 1; count of bases not matched to a gene: 12. This CDR3 spans 17 amino acids. The CDR3, as DNA: TGTGCCAGCAGTTTCTCCACGGGGCTAGCGGAGTCCTACGAGCAGTACTCC. Its translation is CASSFSTGLAESYEQYS.

CDR3 sequence (DNA): TGTGCCAGCAGTTTCATCTCGGGGCGAGAGACCCAGTACTTC. This sequence encodes CASSFISGRETQYF. The chain links TRBV28 to TRBJ2-5; tentatively, D is TRBD1 or TRBD2 (5 bases each). The ends were cut back, 3 bases at V and 4 bases at J, with 12 bases in the middle. CDR1 and CDR2 from the germline V gene are MDHEN and SYDVKM. The CDR3 has 14 amino acids.

This clonotype was observed a few times. The V gene is TRBV6-2 or TRBV6-3, the J gene TRBJ2-1, with TRBD2 matching 11 bases. CDR1 and CDR2 (germline): MNHEY, SVGEGT. The junction had 7 bases not matched to a gene; V was cut back by 8 bases and J by 4 bases. This CDR3 is built from 15 residues. The CDR3 DNA reads TGTGCCAGCGCCCTGGGGACTAGCGGATACAATGAGCAGTTCTTC. Encoded protein: CASALGTSGYNEQFF.

This clonotype was recorded a few times. One junction end does not reproduce the germline sequence, and a read error may be involved. The chain couples TRBV3-1 to TRBJ1-2; TRBD1 aligns across 7 bases. The germline gives CDR1 LGHDT, CDR2 YNNKEL (reference sequence). CDR3 length: 14 residues. The CDR3 coding sequence is TGTGCCAGCAGTTTCGGACAGGACTCCTATGGCTGCACCTTC. This sequence encodes CASSFGQDSYGCTF.

In this sample, this clonotype turned up many times. This chain links TRBV15 with TRBJ1-5; D not certain. CDR1 and CDR2 from the germline V gene are LNHNV and YYDKDF (reference sequence). This CDR3 region has 16 residues. V was trimmed by 5 bases and J by 0 bases, leaving 14 bases between them. CDR3 protein: CATSGLPDGSNQPQHF. CDR3 DNA sequence: TGTGCCACCAGCGGACTCCCGGACGGTAGCAATCAGCCCCAGCATTTT.

V gene TRBV7-2 combines with J gene TRBJ2-7, with D maybe TRBD1 (5 bases). The V end was cut by 1 base, the J end by 5 bases, with 18 bases between. This CDR3 has 16 amino acids. The germline V gene encodes CDR1 SGHTA and CDR2 FQGNSA. CDR3 sequence reads: CASSLGSTAIGDEQYF. CDR3 nucleotide sequence: TGTGCCAGCAGCTTAGGATCGACGGCGATAGGGGACGAGCAGTACTTC.

This clonotype was counted at least ten times. The junction departs from the called germline gene at one end, perhaps through a read error. V is TRBV12-3 or TRBV12-4 and J is TRBJ1-1, with a tentative D call TRBD1 (5 bases). CDR3 size: 13 residues. For the CDR3, the DNA is TGTGCCAGCAGCTTAGGCGGGGGGACTGAAGCTTTCTTT. It translates to CASSLGGGTEAFF.